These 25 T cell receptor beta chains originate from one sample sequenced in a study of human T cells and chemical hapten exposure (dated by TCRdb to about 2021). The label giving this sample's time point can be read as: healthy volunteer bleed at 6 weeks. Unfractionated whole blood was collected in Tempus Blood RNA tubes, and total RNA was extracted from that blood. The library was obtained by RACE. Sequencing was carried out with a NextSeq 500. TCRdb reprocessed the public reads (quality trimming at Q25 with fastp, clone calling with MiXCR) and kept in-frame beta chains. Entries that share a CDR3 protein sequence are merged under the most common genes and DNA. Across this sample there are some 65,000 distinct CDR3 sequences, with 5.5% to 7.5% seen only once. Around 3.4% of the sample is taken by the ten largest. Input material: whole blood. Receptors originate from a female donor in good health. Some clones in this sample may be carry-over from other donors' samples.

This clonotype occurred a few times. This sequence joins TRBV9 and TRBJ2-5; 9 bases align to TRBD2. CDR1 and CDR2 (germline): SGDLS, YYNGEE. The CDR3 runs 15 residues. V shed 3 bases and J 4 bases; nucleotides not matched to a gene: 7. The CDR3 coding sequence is TGTGCCAGCAGCGGAGCGGGAGGTCAAGGAGAGACCCAGTACTTC. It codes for CASSGAGGQGETQYF.

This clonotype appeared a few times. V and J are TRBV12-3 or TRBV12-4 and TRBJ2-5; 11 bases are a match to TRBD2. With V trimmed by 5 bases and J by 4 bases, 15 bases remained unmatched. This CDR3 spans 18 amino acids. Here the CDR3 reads CASSIRPLTSGSGETQYF. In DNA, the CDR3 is TGTGCCAGCAGTATACGGCCCCTAACTAGCGGGAGCGGAGAGACCCAGTACTTC.

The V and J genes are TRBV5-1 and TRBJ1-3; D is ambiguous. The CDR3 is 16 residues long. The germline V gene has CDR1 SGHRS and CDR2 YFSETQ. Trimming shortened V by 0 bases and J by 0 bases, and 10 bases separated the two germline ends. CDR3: CASSLEGSNSGNTIYF. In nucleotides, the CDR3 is TGCGCCAGCAGCTTGGAGGGCAGCAACTCTGGAAACACCATATATTTT.

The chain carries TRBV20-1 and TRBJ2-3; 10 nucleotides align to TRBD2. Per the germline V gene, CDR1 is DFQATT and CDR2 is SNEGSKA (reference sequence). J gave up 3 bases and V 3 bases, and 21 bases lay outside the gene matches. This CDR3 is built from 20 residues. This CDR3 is CSASPAGEASGSGGTDTQYF. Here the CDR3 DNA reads TGCAGTGCTAGTCCGGCAGGGGAGGCTAGCGGGAGCGGGGGGACAGATACGCAGTATTTT.

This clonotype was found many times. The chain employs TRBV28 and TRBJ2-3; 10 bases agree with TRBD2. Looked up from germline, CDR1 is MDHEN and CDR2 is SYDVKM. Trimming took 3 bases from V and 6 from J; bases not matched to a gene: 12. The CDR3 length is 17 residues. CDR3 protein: CASSFPLRQTSGDTQYF. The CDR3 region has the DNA TGTGCCAGCAGTTTTCCTCTACGGCAGACTAGCGGGGATACGCAGTATTTT.

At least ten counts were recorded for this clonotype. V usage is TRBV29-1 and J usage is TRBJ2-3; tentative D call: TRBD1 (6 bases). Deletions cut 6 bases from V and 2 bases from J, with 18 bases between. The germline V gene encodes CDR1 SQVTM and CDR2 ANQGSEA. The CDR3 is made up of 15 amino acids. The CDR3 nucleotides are TGCAGCGTCCGTTCTGGACAGACTTTCACAGATACGCAGTATTTT. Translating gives CSVRSGQTFTDTQYF.

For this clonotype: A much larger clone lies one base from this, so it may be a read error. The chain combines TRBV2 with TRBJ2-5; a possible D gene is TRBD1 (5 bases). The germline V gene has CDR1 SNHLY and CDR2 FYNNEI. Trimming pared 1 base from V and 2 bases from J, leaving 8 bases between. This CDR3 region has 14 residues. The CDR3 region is CASSEDRWQETQYF. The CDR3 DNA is TGTGCCAGCAGTGAAGACAGGTGGCAAGAGACCCAGTACTTC.

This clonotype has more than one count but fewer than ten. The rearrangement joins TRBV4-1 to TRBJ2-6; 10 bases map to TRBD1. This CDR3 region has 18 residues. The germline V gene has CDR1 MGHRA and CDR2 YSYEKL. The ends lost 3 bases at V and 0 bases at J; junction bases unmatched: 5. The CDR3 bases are TGCGCCAGCAGCCACAGGACAGGGGGGAGCTCTGGGGCCAACGTCCTGACTTTC. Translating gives CASSHRTGGSSGANVLTF.

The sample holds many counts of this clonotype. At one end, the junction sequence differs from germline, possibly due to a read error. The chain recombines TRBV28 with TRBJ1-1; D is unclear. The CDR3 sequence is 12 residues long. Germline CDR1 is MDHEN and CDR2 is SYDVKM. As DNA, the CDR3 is TGTGCCAGCAGTTATCTGAAAACTGAAGCTTTCTTT. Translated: CASSYLKTEAFF.

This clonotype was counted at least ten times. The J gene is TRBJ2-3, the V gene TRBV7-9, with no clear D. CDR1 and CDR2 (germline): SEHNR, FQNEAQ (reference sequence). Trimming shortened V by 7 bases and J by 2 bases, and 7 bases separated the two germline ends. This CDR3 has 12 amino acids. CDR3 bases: TGTGCCAGCACCCTAGACACAGATACGCAGTATTTT. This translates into CASTLDTDTQYF.

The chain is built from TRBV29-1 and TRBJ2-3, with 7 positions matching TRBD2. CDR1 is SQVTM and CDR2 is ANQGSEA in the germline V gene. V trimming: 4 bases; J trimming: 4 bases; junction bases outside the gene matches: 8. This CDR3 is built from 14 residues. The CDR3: CSVALLLAADTQYF. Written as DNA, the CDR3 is TGCAGCGTTGCCCTCCTTCTAGCGGCAGATACGCAGTATTTT.

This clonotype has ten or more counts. The CDR3 spells CASSLKGQVYEQYF. The CDR3 bases are TGTGCCAGCAGTTTAAAGGGACAGGTCTACGAGCAGTACTTC. The chain combines TRBV27 with TRBJ2-7; 8 bases agree with TRBD1. Looked up from germline, CDR1 is MNHEY and CDR2 is SMNVEV (reference sequence). V trimming: 2 bases; J trimming: 3 bases; junction bases outside the gene matches: 3. This CDR3 is built from 14 residues.

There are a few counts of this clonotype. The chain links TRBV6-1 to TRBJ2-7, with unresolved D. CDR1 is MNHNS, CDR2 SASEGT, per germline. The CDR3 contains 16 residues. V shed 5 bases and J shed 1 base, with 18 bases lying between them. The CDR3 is CASSQLVPAASYEQYF. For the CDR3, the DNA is TGTGCCAGCAGTCAATTGGTCCCGGCGGCATCCTACGAGCAGTACTTC.

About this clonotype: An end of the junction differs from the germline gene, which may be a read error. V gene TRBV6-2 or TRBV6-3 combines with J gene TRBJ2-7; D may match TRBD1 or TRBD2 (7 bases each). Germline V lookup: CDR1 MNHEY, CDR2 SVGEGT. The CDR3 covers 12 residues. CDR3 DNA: TGTGCCAGCAGTCCCAGGGGGGGAGAGCAGTACTTT. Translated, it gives CASSPRGGEQYF.

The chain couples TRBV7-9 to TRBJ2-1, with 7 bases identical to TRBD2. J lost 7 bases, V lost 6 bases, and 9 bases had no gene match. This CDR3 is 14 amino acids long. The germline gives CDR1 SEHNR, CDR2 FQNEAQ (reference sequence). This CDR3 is CASSSGLALNEQFF. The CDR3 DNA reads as TGTGCCAGCAGTAGCGGGTTGGCTTTAAATGAGCAGTTCTTC.

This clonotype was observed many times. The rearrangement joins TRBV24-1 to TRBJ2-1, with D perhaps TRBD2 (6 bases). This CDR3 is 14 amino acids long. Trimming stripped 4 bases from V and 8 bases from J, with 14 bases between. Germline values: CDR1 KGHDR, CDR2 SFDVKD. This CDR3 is CATSETGLGHEQFF. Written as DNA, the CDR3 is TGTGCCACCAGTGAAACGGGACTCGGGCATGAGCAGTTCTTC.

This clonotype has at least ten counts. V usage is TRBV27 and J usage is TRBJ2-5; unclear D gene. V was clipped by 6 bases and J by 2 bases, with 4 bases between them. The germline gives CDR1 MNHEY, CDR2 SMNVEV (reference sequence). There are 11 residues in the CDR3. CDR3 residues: CASRKQETQYF. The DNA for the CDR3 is TGTGCCAGCAGGAAACAAGAGACCCAGTACTTC.

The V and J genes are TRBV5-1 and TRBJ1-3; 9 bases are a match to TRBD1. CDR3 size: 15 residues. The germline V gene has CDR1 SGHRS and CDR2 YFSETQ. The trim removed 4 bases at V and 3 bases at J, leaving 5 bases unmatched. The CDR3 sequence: CASSPQGASGNTIYF. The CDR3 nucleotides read TGCGCCAGCAGCCCACAGGGGGCGAGTGGAAACACCATATATTTT.

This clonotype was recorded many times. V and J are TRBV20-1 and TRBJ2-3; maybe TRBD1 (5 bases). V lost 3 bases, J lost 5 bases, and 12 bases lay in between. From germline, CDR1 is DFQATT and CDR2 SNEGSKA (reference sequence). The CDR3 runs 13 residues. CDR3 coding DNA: TGCAGTGCTAGGGCAGGGCGAGAAGATACGCAGTATTTT. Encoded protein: CSARAGREDTQYF.

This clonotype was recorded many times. This CDR3 reads CASNPLPTDTQYF. DNA of the CDR3: TGCGCCAGCAACCCCCTGCCCACAGATACGCAGTATTTT. The chain joins TRBV5-1 to TRBJ2-3; no firm D call. This CDR3 spans 13 amino acids. The V and J ends lost 6 bases and 2 bases respectively, with 10 bases between them. CDR1 SGHRS and CDR2 YFSETQ come from the germline V gene.

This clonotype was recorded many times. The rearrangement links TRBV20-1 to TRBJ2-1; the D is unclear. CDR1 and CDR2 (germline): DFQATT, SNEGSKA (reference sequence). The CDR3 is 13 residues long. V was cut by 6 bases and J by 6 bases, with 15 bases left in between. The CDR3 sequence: CSAPTPGLNEQFF. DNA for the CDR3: TGCAGTGCCCCTACCCCGGGCCTCAATGAGCAGTTCTTC.

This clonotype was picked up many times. The CDR3 region has the DNA TGTGCCTGGAGTGTTCCCCCACAGGGGGCATTTGAGACCCAGTACTTC. This gives the protein CAWSVPPQGAFETQYF. V is TRBV30 and J is TRBJ2-5, with 9 bases lining up with TRBD1. Germline trimming cut 0 bases from V and 5 bases from J; bases unmatched to any gene: 10. The CDR3 loop spans 16 amino acids. Germline V gene data show CDR1 as GTSNPN and CDR2 as SVGIG (reference sequence).

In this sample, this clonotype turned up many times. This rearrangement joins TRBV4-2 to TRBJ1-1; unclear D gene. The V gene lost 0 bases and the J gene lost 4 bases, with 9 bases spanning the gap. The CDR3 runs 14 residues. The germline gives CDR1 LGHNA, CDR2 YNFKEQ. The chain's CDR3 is CASSQDSGRTEAFF. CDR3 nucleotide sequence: TGTGCCAGCAGCCAAGATAGTGGCCGCACTGAAGCTTTCTTT.

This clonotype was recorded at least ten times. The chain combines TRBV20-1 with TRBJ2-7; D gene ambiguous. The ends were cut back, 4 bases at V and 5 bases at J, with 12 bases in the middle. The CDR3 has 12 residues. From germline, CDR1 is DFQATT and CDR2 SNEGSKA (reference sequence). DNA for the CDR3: TGCAGTGCTAAAGGTCCCTTTGACGAGCAGTACTTC. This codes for CSAKGPFDEQYF.

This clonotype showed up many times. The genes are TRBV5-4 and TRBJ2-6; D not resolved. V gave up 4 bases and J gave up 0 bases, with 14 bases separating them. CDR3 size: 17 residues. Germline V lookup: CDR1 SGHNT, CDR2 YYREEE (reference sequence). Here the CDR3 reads CASSPTALPSGANVLTF. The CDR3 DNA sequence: TGTGCCAGCAGCCCAACGGCCTTACCCTCTGGGGCCAACGTCCTGACTTTC.